The 16 T cell receptor beta chains presented below share a single source sample, sequenced in a study of blood T cell repertoires in COVID-19. Libraries were prepared by immunoSEQ multiplex PCR; TCRdb keeps only in-frame clonotypes and omits some of them. The sample has about 170,000 clones; 65% to 85% are singletons. Sequenced: PBMCs or T cells enriched from blood (not recorded which). Source of these receptors: a woman aged 45-59 years in a cohort exposed to, infected with or recovered from COVID-19 (not recorded which).

CDR3 amino acids: CASSGGGAQGKKLFF. The CDR3 DNA is TGTGCCAGCAGTGGTGGCGGGGCTCAAGGGAAAAAACTGTTTTTT. The V gene is TRBV7-2, the J gene TRBJ1-4, with D perhaps TRBD1 (5 bases). Germline CDR1 SGHTA, CDR2 FQGNSA. The CDR3 is 15 amino acids. V was shortened by 6 bases and J by 9 bases, with 20 bases between the two germline ends.

The genes are TRBV28 and TRBJ2-7; 8 nucleotides match TRBD1. CDR3 length: 15 amino acids. Germline V lookup: CDR1 MDHEN, CDR2 SYDVKM. V was clipped by 10 bases and J by 4 bases; unmatched bases: 15. The CDR3 here is CATLADQGASYEQYF. CDR3 nucleotides: TGTGCCACCTTAGCCGACCAGGGGGCTTCGTACGAGCAGTACTTC.

The chain recombines TRBV3-1 (or the pseudogene TRBV3-2) with TRBJ1-2; 8 bases fit TRBD1. There are 16 residues in the CDR3. V shed 3 bases and J 4 bases; nucleotides not matched to a gene: 10. The germline V gene encodes CDR1 LGHDT and CDR2 YNNKEL (reference sequence). In DNA form, the CDR3 reads TGTGCCAGCAGCCAGGCGACAGGGGCGAAGGGCTATGGCTACACCTTC. Its translation: CASSQATGAKGYGYTF.

J is TRBJ1-1 and V is TRBV10-2, with 8 positions matching TRBD1. Germline trimming cut 5 bases from V and 4 bases from J; bases unmatched to any gene: 6. Germline V lookup: CDR1 WSHSY, CDR2 SAAADI. This CDR3 is 14 amino acids long. This CDR3 is CASSLTGEVTEAFF. CDR3 DNA: TGCGCCAGCAGTTTGACAGGGGAAGTCACTGAAGCTTTCTTT.

The V gene is TRBV19, the J gene TRBJ1-2; D not certain. The CDR3 has 15 amino acids. V was shortened by 0 bases and J by 8 bases, with 16 bases between the two germline ends. From germline, CDR1 is LNHDA and CDR2 SQIVND (reference sequence). In DNA form, the CDR3 reads TGTGCCAGTAGTATAGATCAAGGTAGCCTCCCCGGCTACACCTTC. It encodes CASSIDQGSLPGYTF.

The CDR3 region is CATRDTQSYEQYF. The CDR3 DNA sequence: TGTGCCACCAGGGACACGCAAAGCTACGAGCAGTACTTC. The chain couples TRBV7-9 to TRBJ2-7, with D perhaps matching TRBD1 (6 bases). Germline lookup yields CDR1 SEHNR and CDR2 FQNEAQ (reference sequence). This CDR3 has 13 amino acids. The V and J ends lost 10 bases and 3 bases respectively, with 16 bases between them. Drawing the rest from reference TRBV7-9 and TRBJ2-7, the complete variable domain is DTGVSQNPRHKITKRGQNVTFRCDPISEHNRLYWYRQTLGQGPEFLTYFQNEAQLEKSRLLSDRFSAERPKGSFSTLEIQRTEQGDSAMYLCATRDTQSYEQYFGPGTRLTVT.

The gene calls are TRBV3-1 (or the pseudogene TRBV3-2) and TRBJ2-7; TRBD2 might be the D (6 bases). The CDR3 is 14 amino acids. V lost 4 bases to trimming and J lost 1 base, with 11 bases between them. CDR1 and CDR2 from the germline V gene are LGHDT and YNNKEL (reference sequence). CDR3 nucleotides: TGTGCCAGCAGCCCGAGAGCGGGTTCCTACGAGCAGTACTTC. Protein product: CASSPRAGSYEQYF.

The rearrangement uses TRBV6-1 and TRBJ2-7; no firm D call. CDR3 length: 14 amino acids. Trimming removed 2 bases at V and 0 bases at J, with 8 bases between. Germline CDR1 is MNHNS and CDR2 is SASEGT. The CDR3 nucleotides are TGTGCCAGCAGTGAACTGGGCACCTCCTACGAGCAGTACTTC. Translation: CASSELGTSYEQYF.

The chain's CDR3 is CASSSRTAIAKNIQYF. The CDR3 DNA follows: TGTGCCAGCAGTTCGCGGACAGCTATAGCCAAAAACATTCAGTACTTC. The rearrangement uses TRBV28 and TRBJ2-4; possible D gene TRBD1, 6 bases. Germline CDR1 MDHEN, CDR2 SYDVKM. V lost 4 bases and J lost 0, with 13 bases in between. This CDR3 has 16 residues.

V gene TRBV28 combines with J gene TRBJ2-7; TRBD1 matches 7 bases. The germline CDR1 and CDR2 sequences are MDHEN and SYDVKM. The CDR3 spans 16 residues. Trimming took 2 bases from V and 5 from J; bases not matched to a gene: 12. The CDR3 sequence: CASSLVVGQIRHEQYF. The CDR3 DNA is TGTGCCAGCAGTTTAGTAGTGGGACAGATTAGGCACGAGCAGTACTTC.

This clone was picked up a small number of times. The CDR3 here is CASSDQGSSYNSPLHF. Written as DNA, the CDR3 is TGTGCCAGCAGTGATCAGGGGAGCTCCTATAATTCACCCCTCCACTTT. The chain is built from TRBV2 and TRBJ1-6; D is possibly TRBD1 (6 bases). V lost 3 bases and J 0 bases, leaving 9 bases between the germline ends. The CDR3 is 16 amino acids. CDR1 is SNHLY and CDR2 is FYNNEI in the germline V gene.

J is TRBJ1-4 and V is TRBV5-1; 9 positions agree with TRBD1. CDR1 is SGHRS, CDR2 YFSETQ, per germline. Unmatched junction bases numbered 14, after V lost 4 bases and J lost 7 bases. The CDR3 runs 17 residues. This CDR3 is CASSPLPGTGSSEKLFF. The CDR3 DNA follows: TGCGCCAGCAGCCCCCTACCCGGGACAGGGAGCAGTGAAAAACTGTTTTTT. The full variable domain, rest sourced from reference TRBV5-1 and TRBJ1-4, is KAGVTQTPRYLIKTRGQQVTLSCSPISGHRSVSWYQQTPGQGLQFLFEYFSETQRNKGNFPGRFSGRQFSNSRSEMNVSTLELGDSALYLCASSPLPGTGSSEKLFFGSGTQLSVL.

Note on this clone: Distinct nucleotide sequences in the sample also encode this CDR3. This rearrangement joins TRBV9 to TRBJ1-1; D is perhaps TRBD1 (5 bases). V lost 1 base and J 3 bases, leaving 7 bases between the germline ends. The CDR3 consists of 13 residues. Germline V gene sequence: CDR1 SGDLS, CDR2 YYNGEE. The CDR3 is CASSVSGDTEAFF. CDR3 DNA: TGTGCCAGCAGCGTATCGGGGGACACTGAAGCTTTCTTT. The full variable domain, in which reference TRBV9 and TRBJ1-1 provide the parts outside the CDR3, is DSGVTQTPKHLITATGQRVTLRCSPRSGDLSVYWYQQSLDQGLQFLIQYYNGEERAKGNILERFSAQQFPDLHSELNLSSLELGDSALYFCASSVSGDTEAFFGQGTRLTVV.

CDR3 bases: TGTGCCAGTACCGTTGCGGGGGGCTACAATGAGCAGTTCTTC. It specifies CASTVAGGYNEQFF. V gene TRBV19 combines with J gene TRBJ2-1, with 8 bases aligning to TRBD2. The ends lost 7 bases at V and 3 bases at J; junction bases unmatched: 5. Germline-derived CDR1 and CDR2 are LNHDA and SQIVND (reference sequence). This CDR3 is built from 14 residues.

The J gene is TRBJ2-1, the V gene TRBV19; 9 bases align to TRBD1. V lost 6 bases to trimming and J lost 5 bases; unmatched junction nucleotides: 5. The CDR3 runs to 14 residues. Germline CDR1 and CDR2: LNHDA and SQIVND (reference sequence). The CDR3 loop reads CASSRGTGHNEQFF. The CDR3 DNA is TGTGCCAGTAGCCGAGGGACAGGGCACAATGAGCAGTTCTTC.

This chain joins TRBV7-8 and TRBJ2-3, with D possibly being TRBD2 (5 bases). Germline-derived CDR1 and CDR2 are SGHVS and FQNEAQ. The CDR3 covers 17 residues. Trimming took 4 bases from V and 2 from J, leaving 19 bases between them. CDR3 coding DNA: TGTGCCAGCAGCTCCCTTTTTGGGAGCGGAACCACAGATACGCAGTATTTT. It codes for CASSSLFGSGTTDTQYF.